These T cell receptor beta chains were read from a single sample in a study of siplizumab effects on memory and regulatory T cells. Repertoires were generated with immunoSEQ multiplex PCR, while TCRdb's copy carries only in-frame clones and drops some. The sample gives about 63,000 clones, 83% of which show up once; roughly 3.8% is in the top ten. The specimen was memory CD4+ T cells sorted from blood. These receptors came from a human donor in good health. Each CDR3 is given with its conserved first and last residue. The order of the fields is D gene, J gene, clone size, V gene, CDR3 protein, CDR3 DNA. A D gene is named only where the DNA matches it firmly. A row's size may be missing; if present it is once, few, many or a size class.

>TRBD1|TRBJ1-2|-|TRBV28
CASSYRGGYTF
TGTGCCAGCAGTTACAGGGGCGGCTACACCTTC
>TRBD1|TRBJ1-2|-|TRBV5-6
CASSWTGEHDNYGYTF
TGTGCCAGCAGCTGGACAGGCGAACATGACAACTATGGCTACACCTTC
>-|TRBJ1-1|-|TRBV6-6
CASSYSGGRVTEAFF
TGTGCCAGCAGTTACTCTGGGGGGCGGGTCACTGAAGCTTTCTTT
>-|TRBJ2-7|-|TRBV19
CASSIQGPRSTYEQYF
TGTGCCAGTAGTATACAGGGCCCCAGGTCCACCTACGAGCAGTACTTC
>-|TRBJ2-5|-|TRBV11-1
CASSLVAGKRQETQYF
TGTGCCAGCAGCTTAGTGGCGGGGAAACGGCAAGAGACCCAGTACTTC
>TRBD1|TRBJ1-5|-|TRBV5-1
CASSSGQPNQPQHF
TGCGCCAGCAGCTCGGGACAGCCCAATCAGCCCCAGCATTTT
>-|TRBJ1-2|-|TRBV5-6
CASSLYDRSNGYTF
TGTGCCAGCAGCTTATACGACAGGAGTAATGGCTACACCTTC
>-|TRBJ1-1|-|TRBV9
CASSARDRPNTEAFF
TGTGCCAGCAGCGCCCGAGACAGGCCGAACACTGAAGCTTTCTTT
>-|TRBJ2-3|-|TRBV6-6
CASSYSPRTDTQYF
TGTGCCAGCAGTTACTCTCCACGCACAGATACGCAGTATTTT
>TRBD1|TRBJ1-1|-|TRBV10-3
CAIRTGAPLNTEAFF
TGTGCCATCAGGACAGGGGCTCCATTGAACACTGAAGCTTTCTTT
>TRBD2|TRBJ2-3|-|TRBV5-1
CASSLGVAGLSDTQYF
TGCGCCAGCAGCTTGGGAGTAGCGGGGTTGTCAGATACGCAGTATTTT
>-|TRBJ2-1|-|TRBV5-1
CASYADSSSYNEQFF
TGCGCCAGCTACGCAGATAGTAGCTCCTACAATGAGCAGTTCTTC
>TRBD2|TRBJ2-5|-|TRBV5-1
CASGQTSGGETQYF
TGCGCCAGCGGACAGACTAGCGGGGGAGAGACCCAGTACTTC
>-|TRBJ1-5|few|TRBV6-1
CASIETANQPQHF
TGTGCCAGCATAGAGACAGCCAATCAGCCCCAGCATTTT
>-|TRBJ1-1|-|TRBV19
CASSSGMNTEAFF
TGTGCCAGTAGTTCAGGGATGAACACTGAAGCTTTCTTT
>-|TRBJ2-1|-|TRBV6-4
CASSDVGARYNEQFF
TGTGCCAGCAGTGATGTGGGGGCGCGTTACAATGAGCAGTTCTTC
>-|TRBJ2-7|-|TRBV7-9
CASSPQREQYF
TGTGCCAGCAGCCCTCAGCGCGAGCAGTACTTC
>TRBD2|TRBJ2-6|-|TRBV5-4
CASSSSSGGAAGANVLTF
TGTGCCAGCAGCTCATCTAGCGGGGGGGCGGCTGGGGCCAACGTCCTGACTTTC
>TRBD2|TRBJ2-1|-|TRBV30
CAWSVRKGLAGYNEQFF
TGTGCCTGGAGTGTACGTAAAGGACTAGCGGGCTACAATGAGCAGTTCTTC
>-|TRBJ1-1|-|TRBV5-6
CASSLRPSEAFF
TGTGCCAGCAGCTTGAGACCTTCGGAAGCTTTCTTT
>-|TRBJ2-3|few|TRBV2
CASSWTDTQYF
TGTGCCAGCAGTTGGACAGATACGCAGTATTTT
>-|TRBJ1-5|-|TRBV5-1
CASSLGDGKNQPQHF
TGCGCCAGCAGCTTGGGGGACGGCAAAAATCAGCCCCAGCATTTT
>TRBD2|TRBJ2-1|once|TRBV5-8
CASSFPLLAGLYNEQFF
TGTGCCAGCAGCTTCCCGCTTCTAGCGGGGCTCTACAATGAGCAGTTCTTC
>TRBD1|TRBJ2-3|-|TRBV14
CASSLTDRGPYTQYF
TGTGCCAGCAGCCTTACGGACAGGGGGCCCTATACGCAGTATTTT
>TRBD2|TRBJ2-3|-|TRBV2
CASSQSGGARDTQYF
TGTGCCAGCAGCCAGAGCGGGGGGGCTCGGGATACGCAGTATTTT
>-|TRBJ2-1|-|TRBV5-1
CATSASSYNEQFF
TGCGCCACCTCAGCGAGCTCCTACAATGAGCAGTTCTTC
>TRBD2|TRBJ2-3|few|TRBV2
CASSGRGELTDTQYF
TGTGCCAGCAGTGGCCGGGGGGAACTCACAGATACGCAGTATTTT
>-|TRBJ2-1|-|TRBV19
CASSIKGFATDTYNEQFF
TGTGCCAGTAGTATCAAGGGATTCGCTACCGACACCTACAATGAGCAGTTCTTC
>-|TRBJ2-3|-|TRBV29-1
CSVDSSTDTQYF
TGCAGCGTTGATTCGAGCACAGATACGCAGTATTTT
>-|TRBJ1-2|-|TRBV19
CASTPGQYYGYTF
TGTGCCAGTACTCCGGGACAATACTATGGCTACACCTTC
>TRBD1|TRBJ1-6|-|TRBV28
CASMGADRDNSPLHF
TGTGCCAGCATGGGTGCAGACAGGGACAATTCACCCCTCCACTTT
>TRBD1|TRBJ2-3|-|TRBV2
CASKDRAPTDTQYF
TGTGCCAGCAAGGACAGGGCGCCCACAGATACGCAGTATTTT
>-|TRBJ2-7|-|TRBV28
CASSFRGIISYEQYF
TGTGCCAGCAGTTTTCGAGGAATAATTTCCTACGAGCAGTACTTC
>TRBD2|TRBJ2-5|-|TRBV7-6
CASSLAWGGQETQYF
TGTGCCAGCAGCTTAGCGTGGGGGGGCCAAGAGACCCAGTACTTC
>-|TRBJ2-1|once|TRBV7-2
CASSFGRGNEQFF
TGTGCCAGCAGCTTCGGGAGAGGGAATGAGCAGTTCTTC
>TRBD1|TRBJ2-4|-|TRBV7-9
CASSVQGGAKNIQYF
TGTGCCAGCAGCGTACAGGGGGGAGCCAAAAACATTCAGTACTTC
>TRBD1|TRBJ1-2|few|TRBV7-3
CASSGTGGGYGYTF
TGTGCCAGCAGCGGGACAGGGGGAGGATATGGCTACACCTTC
>-|TRBJ2-3|-|TRBV6-5
CASIGPGTDTQYF
TGTGCCAGCATTGGCCCCGGGACAGATACGCAGTATTTT
>-|TRBJ2-6|-|TRBV5-1
CASQTVSGANVLTF
TGCGCCAGCCAGACAGTTTCGGGGGCCAACGTCCTGACTTTC
>-|TRBJ2-3|-|TRBV6-1
CASSEVADTQYF
TGTGCCAGCAGTGAAGTTGCGGATACGCAGTATTTT
>TRBD2|TRBJ2-1|-|TRBV18
CASSSLAGGYNEQFF
TGTGCCAGCTCATCCCTAGCGGGGGGTTACAATGAGCAGTTCTTC
>TRBD1|TRBJ1-1|few|TRBV29-1
CSGHRGLTEAFF
TGCAGCGGACACAGGGGGCTAACTGAAGCTTTCTTT
>-|TRBJ2-4|-|TRBV5-4
CASSPAPGTSLNIQYF
TGTGCCAGCAGCCCCGCCCCCGGGACCTCTCTAAACATTCAGTACTTC
>-|TRBJ2-7|-|TRBV10-3
CAISEGEVRYEQYF
TGTGCCATCAGTGAAGGAGAGGTTAGATACGAGCAGTACTTC
>TRBD1|TRBJ1-2|-|TRBV18
CASSPLDRVSFYGYTF
TGTGCCAGCTCACCACTCGACAGGGTGAGCTTTTATGGCTACACCTTC
>-|TRBJ2-3|-|TRBV6-6
CASFTVTDTQYF
TGTGCCAGCTTCACGGTCACAGATACGCAGTATTTT
>-|TRBJ2-1|few|TRBV10-3
CATRGASVDARPRAEQFF
TGTGCCACCCGAGGTGCTTCCGTGGATGCGAGGCCTCGTGCTGAGCAGTTCTTC
>TRBD2|TRBJ2-2|-|TRBV28
CASALAGATGELFF
TGTGCCAGCGCCCTAGCGGGAGCCACCGGGGAGCTGTTTTTT
>-|TRBJ2-3|-|TRBV7-9
CASSLNGEDTQYF
TGTGCCAGCAGCTTAAACGGTGAAGATACGCAGTATTTT
>-|TRBJ1-1|few|TRBV18
CASGDKHANTEAFF
TGTGCCAGCGGGGACAAGCATGCGAACACTGAAGCTTTCTTT
>-|TRBJ2-3|-|TRBV5-4
CASSFRVSDTDTQYF
TGTGCCAGCAGTTTCAGGGTTTCGGACACAGATACGCAGTATTTT
>-|TRBJ2-7|-|TRBV2
CASRGGLVYRGKLGHEQYF
TGTGCCAGCAGGGGTGGGTTAGTCTACAGAGGGAAATTGGGGCACGAGCAGTACTTC
>-|TRBJ1-5|few|TRBV6-1
CASSGPGRWGYSNQPQHF
TGTGCCAGCAGTGGACCAGGGCGGTGGGGTTATAGCAATCAGCCCCAGCATTTT
>TRBD1|TRBJ2-7|-|TRBV6-5
CASSPGTGANYEQYF
TGTGCCAGCAGTCCTGGGACAGGGGCCAACTACGAGCAGTACTTC
>-|TRBJ1-1|-|TRBV14
CASSQLVHTEAFF
TGTGCCAGCAGCCAACTCGTGCACACTGAAGCTTTCTTT
>TRBD1|TRBJ1-2|-|TRBV14
CASSFTGQGSYTF
TGTGCCAGCAGCTTCACCGGACAGGGAAGCTACACCTTC